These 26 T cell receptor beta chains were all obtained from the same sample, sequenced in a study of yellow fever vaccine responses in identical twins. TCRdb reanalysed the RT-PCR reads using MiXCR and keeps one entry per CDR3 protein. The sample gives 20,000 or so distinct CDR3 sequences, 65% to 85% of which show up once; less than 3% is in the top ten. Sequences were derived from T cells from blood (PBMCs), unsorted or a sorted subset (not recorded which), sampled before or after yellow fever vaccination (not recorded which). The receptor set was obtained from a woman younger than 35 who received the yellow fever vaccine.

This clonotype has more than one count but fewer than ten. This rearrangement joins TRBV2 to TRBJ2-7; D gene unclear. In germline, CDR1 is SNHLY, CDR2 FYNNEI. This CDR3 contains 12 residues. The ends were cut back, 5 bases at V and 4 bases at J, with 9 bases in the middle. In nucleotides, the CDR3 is TGTGCCAGCAGTCCGGACCTGTACGAGCAGTACTTC. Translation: CASSPDLYEQYF.

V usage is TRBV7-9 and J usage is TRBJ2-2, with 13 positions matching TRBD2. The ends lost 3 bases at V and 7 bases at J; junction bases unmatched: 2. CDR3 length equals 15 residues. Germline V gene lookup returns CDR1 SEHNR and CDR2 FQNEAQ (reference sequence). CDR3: CASSFRTSGSGELFF. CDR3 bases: TGTGCCAGCAGCTTCCGGACTAGCGGGAGCGGGGAGCTGTTTTTT.

The CDR3 region has the DNA TGCAGCGTGGCCCCCGAAGGGCACTTAAAGCAGTACTTC. This sequence encodes CSVAPEGHLKQYF. This chain links TRBV29-1 with TRBJ2-7; D call uncertain. The V gene's germline CDR1 is SQVTM and CDR2 ANQGSEA. The CDR3 consists of 13 residues. Trimming stripped 6 bases from V and 8 bases from J, with 20 bases between.

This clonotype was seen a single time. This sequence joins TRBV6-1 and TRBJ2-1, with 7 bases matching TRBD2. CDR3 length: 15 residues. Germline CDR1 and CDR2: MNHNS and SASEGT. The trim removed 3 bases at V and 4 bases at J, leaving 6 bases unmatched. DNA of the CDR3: TGTGCCAGCAGTGAGTTGGCGGGAGCTTACAATGAGCAGTTCTTC. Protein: CASSELAGAYNEQFF.

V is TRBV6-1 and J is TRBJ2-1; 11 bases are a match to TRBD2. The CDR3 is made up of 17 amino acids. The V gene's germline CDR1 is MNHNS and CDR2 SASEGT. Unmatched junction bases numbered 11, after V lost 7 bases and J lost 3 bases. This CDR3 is CASTFSSSGGIYNEQFF. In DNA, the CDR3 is TGTGCCAGCACCTTTTCCTCTAGCGGGGGGATCTACAATGAGCAGTTCTTC.

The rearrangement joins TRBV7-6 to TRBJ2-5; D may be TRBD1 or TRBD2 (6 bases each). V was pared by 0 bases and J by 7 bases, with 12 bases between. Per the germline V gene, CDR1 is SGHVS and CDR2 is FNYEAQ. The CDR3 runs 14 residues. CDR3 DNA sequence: TGTGCCAGCAGCTTAGCAGGGGGGAAGGGGACCCAGTACTTC. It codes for CASSLAGGKGTQYF.

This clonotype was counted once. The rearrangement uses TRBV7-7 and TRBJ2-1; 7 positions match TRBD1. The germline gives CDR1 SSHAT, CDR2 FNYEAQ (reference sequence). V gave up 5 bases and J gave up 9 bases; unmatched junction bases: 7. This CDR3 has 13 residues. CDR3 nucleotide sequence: TGTGCCAGCAGCCAAGAGGGGGCTAGTGAGCAGTTCTTC. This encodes CASSQEGASEQFF.

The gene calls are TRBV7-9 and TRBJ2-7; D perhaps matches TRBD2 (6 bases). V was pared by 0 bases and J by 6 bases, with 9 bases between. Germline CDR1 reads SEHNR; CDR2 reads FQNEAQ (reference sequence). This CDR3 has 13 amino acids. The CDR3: CASSLAQEGEQYF. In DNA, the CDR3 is TGTGCCAGCAGCTTAGCCCAGGAGGGCGAGCAGTACTTC.

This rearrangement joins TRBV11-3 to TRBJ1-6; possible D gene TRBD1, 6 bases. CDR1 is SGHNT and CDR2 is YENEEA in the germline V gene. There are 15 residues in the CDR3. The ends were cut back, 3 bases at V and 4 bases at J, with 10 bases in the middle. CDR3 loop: CASSFPGQYNSPLHF. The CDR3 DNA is TGTGCCAGCAGCTTTCCGGGACAATATAATTCACCCCTCCACTTT.

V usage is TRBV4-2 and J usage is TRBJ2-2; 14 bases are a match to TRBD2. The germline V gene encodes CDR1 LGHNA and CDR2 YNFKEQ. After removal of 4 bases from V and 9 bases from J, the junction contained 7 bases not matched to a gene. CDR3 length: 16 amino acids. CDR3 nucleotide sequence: TGTGCCAGCAGCCCTCGGACTAGCGGGGGGCTACGGGAGCTGTTTTTT. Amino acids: CASSPRTSGGLRELFF.

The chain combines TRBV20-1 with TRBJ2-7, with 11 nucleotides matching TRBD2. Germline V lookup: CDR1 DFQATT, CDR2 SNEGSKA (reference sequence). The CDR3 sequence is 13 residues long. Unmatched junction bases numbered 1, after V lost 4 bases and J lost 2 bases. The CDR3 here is CSANSGRAYEQYF. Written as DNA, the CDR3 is TGCAGTGCTAATAGCGGGAGGGCCTACGAGCAGTACTTC.

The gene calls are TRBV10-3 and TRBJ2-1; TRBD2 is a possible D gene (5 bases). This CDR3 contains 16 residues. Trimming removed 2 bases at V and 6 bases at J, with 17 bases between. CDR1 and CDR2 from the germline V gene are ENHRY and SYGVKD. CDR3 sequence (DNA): TGTGCCATCAGTGAGCCTCCTACTAGTCCCCCCAATGAGCAGTTCTTC. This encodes CAISEPPTSPPNEQFF.

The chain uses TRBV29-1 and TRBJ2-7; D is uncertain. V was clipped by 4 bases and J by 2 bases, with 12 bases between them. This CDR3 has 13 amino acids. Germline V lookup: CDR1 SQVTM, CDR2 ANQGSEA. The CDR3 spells CSVVGSPTYEQYF. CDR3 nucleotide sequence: TGCAGCGTTGTAGGTAGCCCAACCTACGAGCAGTACTTC.

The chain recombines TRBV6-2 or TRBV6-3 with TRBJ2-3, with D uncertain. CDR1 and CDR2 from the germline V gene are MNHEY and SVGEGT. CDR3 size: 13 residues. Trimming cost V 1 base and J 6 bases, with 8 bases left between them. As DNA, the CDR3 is TGTGCCAGCAGTTACTTCGGATTCGATACGCAGTATTTT. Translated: CASSYFGFDTQYF.

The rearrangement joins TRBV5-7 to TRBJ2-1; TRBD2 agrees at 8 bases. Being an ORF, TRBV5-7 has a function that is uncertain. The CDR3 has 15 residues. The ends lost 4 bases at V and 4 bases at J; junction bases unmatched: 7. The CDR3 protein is CASSTRLASYNEQFF. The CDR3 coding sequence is TGTGCCAGCAGCACCCGACTAGCGAGTTACAATGAGCAGTTCTTC.

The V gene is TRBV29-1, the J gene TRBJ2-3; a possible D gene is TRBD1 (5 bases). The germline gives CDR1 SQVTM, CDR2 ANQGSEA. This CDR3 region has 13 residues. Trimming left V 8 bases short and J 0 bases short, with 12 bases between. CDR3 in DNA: TGCAGCTGCCAGGGCCTGAGCACAGATACGCAGTATTTT. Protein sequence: CSCQGLSTDTQYF.

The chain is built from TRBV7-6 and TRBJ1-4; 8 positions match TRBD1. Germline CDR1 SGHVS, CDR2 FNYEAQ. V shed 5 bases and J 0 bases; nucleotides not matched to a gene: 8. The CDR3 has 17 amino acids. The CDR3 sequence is CASSTGQGAATNEKLFF. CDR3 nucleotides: TGTGCCAGCAGCACCGGACAGGGAGCCGCAACTAATGAAAAACTGTTTTTT.

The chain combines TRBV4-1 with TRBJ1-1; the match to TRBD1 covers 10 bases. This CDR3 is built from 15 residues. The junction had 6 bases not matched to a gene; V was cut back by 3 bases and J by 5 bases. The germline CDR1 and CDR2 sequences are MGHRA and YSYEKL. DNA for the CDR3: TGCGCCAGCAGCCACCCGGGACAGGGGTATACTGAAGCTTTCTTT. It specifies CASSHPGQGYTEAFF.

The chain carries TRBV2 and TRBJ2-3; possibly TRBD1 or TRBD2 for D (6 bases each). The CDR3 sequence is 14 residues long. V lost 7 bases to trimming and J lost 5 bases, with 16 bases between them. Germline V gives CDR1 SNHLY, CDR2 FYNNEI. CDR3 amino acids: CASTTLGGIDTQYF. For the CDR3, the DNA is TGTGCCAGCACTACTCTCGGGGGCATAGATACGCAGTATTTT.

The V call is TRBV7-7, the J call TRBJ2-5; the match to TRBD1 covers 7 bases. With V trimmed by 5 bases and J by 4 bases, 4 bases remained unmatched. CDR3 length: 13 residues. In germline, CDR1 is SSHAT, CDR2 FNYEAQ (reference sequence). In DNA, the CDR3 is TGTGCCAGCAGCAAAAACAGGGGAGAGACCCAGTACTTC. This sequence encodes CASSKNRGETQYF.

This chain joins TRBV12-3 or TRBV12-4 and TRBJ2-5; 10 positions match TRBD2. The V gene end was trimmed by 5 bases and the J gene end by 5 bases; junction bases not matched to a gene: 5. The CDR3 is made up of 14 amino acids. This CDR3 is CASSVQLAGETQYF. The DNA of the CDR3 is TGTGCCAGCAGTGTCCAACTAGCGGGGGAGACCCAGTACTTC.

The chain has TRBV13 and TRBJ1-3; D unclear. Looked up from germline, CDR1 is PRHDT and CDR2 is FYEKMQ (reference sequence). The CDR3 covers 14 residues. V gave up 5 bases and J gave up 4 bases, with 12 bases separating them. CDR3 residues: CASSPHIAGNTIYF. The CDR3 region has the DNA TGTGCCAGCAGCCCCCATATCGCCGGAAACACCATATATTTT.

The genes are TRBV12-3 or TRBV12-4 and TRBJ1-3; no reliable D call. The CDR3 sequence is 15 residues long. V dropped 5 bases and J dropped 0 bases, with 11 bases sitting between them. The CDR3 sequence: CASSPQPASGNTIYF. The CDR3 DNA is TGTGCCAGCAGTCCCCAGCCCGCCTCTGGAAACACCATATATTTT.

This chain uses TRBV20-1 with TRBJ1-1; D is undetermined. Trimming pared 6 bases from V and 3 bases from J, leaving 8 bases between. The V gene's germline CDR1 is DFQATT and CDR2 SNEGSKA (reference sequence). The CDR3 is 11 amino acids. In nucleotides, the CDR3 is TGCAGTGCAAAAGACTACACTGAAGCTTTCTTT. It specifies CSAKDYTEAFF.

DNA of the CDR3: TGTGCCAGCTCACTTGGACAGGGAACCTACGAGCAGTACGTC. Translating gives CASSLGQGTYEQYV. J is TRBJ2-7 and V is TRBV18; 8 positions agree with TRBD1. Germline assignment: CDR1 KGHSH and CDR2 LQKENI. The J segment lost 2 bases and the V segment lost 4 bases, leaving 4 bases of the junction unmatched. The CDR3 runs to 14 residues.

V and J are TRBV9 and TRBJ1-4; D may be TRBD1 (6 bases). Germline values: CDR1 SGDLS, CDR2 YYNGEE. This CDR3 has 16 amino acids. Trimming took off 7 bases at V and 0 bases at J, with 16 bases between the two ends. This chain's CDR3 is CASSSGHATTNEKLFF. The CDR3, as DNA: TGTGCCAGCTCTTCGGGACACGCAACAACTAATGAAAAACTGTTTTTT.